The rows below give T cell receptor beta chains drawn from one sample of a study of shared clonotypes between healthy human individuals. Libraries were prepared by immunoSEQ multiplex PCR; TCRdb keeps only in-frame clonotypes and omits some of them. The table includes under 2,000,000 clones, about 94% detected once. Input material: naive CD8+ T cells sorted from blood. Every receptor here comes from a man aged 18 to 30 in good health. CDR3s leave out the opening cysteine and the closing phenylalanine or tryptophan.

TRBV28	TRBJ1-4	ASTNDRGHNEKLF
TRBV9	TRBJ2-2	ASSAGWPGEGPNTGELF
TRBV5-6	TRBJ1-4	ASSFETGANEKLF
TRBV28	TRBJ1-6	ASSLGSRDSPLH
TRBV13	TRBJ2-7	ASSDMGLAGGRTYEQY
TRBV7-9	TRBJ2-4	ASSYLGGENIQY
TRBV6-1	TRBJ2-2	ASSEVEGGEAGELF
TRBV27	TRBJ2-1	ASSGSGTYYNEQF
TRBV30	TRBJ2-7	AWSVTSEAYEQY
TRBV9	TRBJ2-1	ASSVGGTSDIYEQF
TRBV6-5	TRBJ2-7	ASTPAGHGEQY
TRBV7-9	TRBJ1-2	ASSFDTLYGYT
TRBV5-4	TRBJ1-2	ASSLEADYGYT
TRBV7-9	TRBJ1-6	ASSLIGH
TRBV30	TRBJ2-7	AWTLGQGTNEQY
TRBV9	TRBJ2-6	ASSVHSTGANVLT
TRBV6-5	TRBJ2-2	ASSYSNGAGFGELF
TRBV6-6	TRBJ2-7	ASSYSGPYEQY
TRBV4-2	TRBJ2-2	ASSPVADTGELF
TRBV19	TRBJ2-1	ASQQGPAYNEQF
TRBV9	TRBJ2-7	ASSVGGDSSYEQY
TRBV4-3	TRBJ2-5	ASSQDWQGSQETQY
TRBV2	TRBJ2-2	ASSFSGTDYTGELF
TRBV19	TRBJ1-5	ASSTGTVQPQH
TRBV5-4	TRBJ1-1	ASRPDRGPNTEAF
TRBV2	TRBJ2-7	ARGTGIYEQY
TRBV10-3	TRBJ2-7	AISEPRVVTREQY
TRBV7-3	TRBJ1-4	ASSSTGRNEKLF
TRBV2	TRBJ1-2	ASSEWGRRGYGYT
TRBV9	TRBJ2-7	ASSVELGSYEQY
TRBV19	TRBJ2-1	ASSREIPPYNEQF
TRBV21-1	TRBJ1-4	ARGQAG
TRBV30	TRBJ2-7	AWSYRETYEQY
TRBV13	TRBJ1-4	ASSYREVATNEKLF
TRBV7-8	TRBJ2-7	ASSWTTYEQY
TRBV28	TRBJ1-2	ASSLWQGWGYT
TRBV4-1	TRBJ1-1	ASSQEEGNTEAF
TRBV7-9	TRBJ1-2	VTGPGHGYT
TRBV12-5	TRBJ2-1	ASGLVQLLSEQF
TRBV27	TRBJ2-1	ASSYDGQGRQF
TRBV5-6	TRBJ2-1	ASSLRGRKLNEQF
TRBV6-5	TRBJ2-1	ASSYDLAGSGNEQF
TRBV7-8	TRBJ2-2	ASSFQGPSDTGELF
TRBV2	TRBJ2-4	ASSRGAGAFVNIQY
TRBV4-1	TRBJ1-2	ASSRDGTGGKGGYT
TRBV11-2	TRBJ2-5	ASSSLTSGGETQY
TRBV6-6	TRBJ2-7	ASSYPQDYYEQY
TRBV5-1	TRBJ2-7	ASSLGGAAEQY
TRBV7-9	TRBJ1-1	ASSSGLRNTEAF
TRBV6-5	TRBJ2-3	ASSYSSLNGDTQY
TRBV7-2	TRBJ2-1	ASSSGGSGYNEQF
TRBV2	TRBJ2-7	ASSDPSQAYEQY
TRBV28	TRBJ1-6	ASKADTSPLH
TRBV5-1	TRBJ1-1	ASGKGQGNTEAF
TRBV27	TRBJ2-5	ASSLDRETQY
TRBV9	TRBJ2-2	ASSVVGGAGGTGELF
TRBV18	TRBJ2-5	ASSQRVGGEETQY
TRBV19	TRBJ2-5	ASSIDWRGPGPQETQY
TRBV13	TRBJ2-7	ASSLPGTGVPYEQY